Listed here are 2 T cell receptor beta chains from one sample, sequenced in a study of tumor-infiltrating lymphocytes in oesophageal squamous cell carcinoma. TCRdb passed the PCR reads through MiXCR, listing each CDR3 protein once. The sample holds roughly 16,000 distinct CDR3 sequences, 44% seen once. The sequencing input was blood. The receptors were gathered from a female donor with esophageal squamous cell carcinoma.

A few counts support this clonotype. J is TRBJ2-1 and V is TRBV15; perhaps D is TRBD1 or TRBD2 (6 bases each). Between the trimmed V and J ends, which lost 0 bases and 13 bases, there was a span of 19 bases. The CDR3 has 15 amino acids. Germline-derived CDR1 and CDR2 are LNHNV and YYDKDF (reference sequence). CDR3 sequence (DNA): TGTGCCACCAGCAGAGACAGGGGAAGGGGGGAGACCCAGTTCTTC. Translated, it gives CATSRDRGRGETQFF.

This clonotype was observed many times. Since a much larger clone is just one base distant, this may be a read error. V and J are TRBV7-2 and TRBJ2-5; 12 bases align to TRBD1. Per the germline V gene, CDR1 is SGHTA and CDR2 is FQGNSA. This CDR3 spans 15 amino acids. V lost 5 bases, J lost 11 bases, and 12 bases stayed unmatched. In DNA, the CDR3 is TGTGCCAGCAGCCCCGGGACAGGGGGCGGAATATCGCAGTACTTC. Protein: CASSPGTGGGISQYF.